This is a list of T cell receptor beta chains from one sample in a study of graft-versus-host responses after intestinal transplantation. Libraries were prepared by immunoSEQ multiplex PCR; TCRdb keeps only in-frame clonotypes and omits some of them. The sample comprises 100,000 to 130,000 clones, 80% to 90% of which are singletons, and roughly 0.71% rests with the top ten. These TCRs are of unknown antigen specificity. The sequenced sample was unstimulated CD4+ T cells sorted from spleen or lymph node cells, obtained before transplant. The receptor source for this set is a human donor who was the organ donor for an intestinal transplant. CDR3s include the opening cysteine and the closing phenylalanine or tryptophan.

j_gene	v_gene	CDR3aa
TRBJ2-4	TRBV6-5	CASSYSADRSGDIQYF
TRBJ1-4	TRBV7-9	CASSSNPGGWNEKLFF
TRBJ2-1	TRBV7-9	CASSLAVGGVTNEQFF
TRBJ2-7	TRBV7-2	CASSLVEGREQYF
TRBJ1-1	TRBV6-5	CASSYSPGDTEAFF
TRBJ2-2	TRBV4-1	CASSQRAILAGAPNTGELFF
TRBJ2-7	TRBV6-6	CASSKAGESYGQYF
TRBJ1-1	TRBV19	CASSGRVGTEAFF
TRBJ2-3	TRBV9	CASSTSDTQYF
TRBJ2-1	TRBV21-1	CASSKEGQANEQFF
TRBJ1-4	TRBV10-2	CASSESWGPDEKLFF
TRBJ2-7	TRBV29-1	CSVYKTGGSYEQYF
TRBJ2-7	TRBV7-2	CASSLDPVSYEQYF
TRBJ1-1	TRBV6-5	CASTSRVGREAFF
TRBJ2-2	TRBV5-1	CASREEANTGELFF
TRBJ1-5	TRBV21-1	CASSKRSGDSNQPQHF
TRBJ2-7	TRBV5-1	CASSLVGLGTPPYEQYF
TRBJ1-1	TRBV29-1	CSVVPPQHGAFF
TRBJ1-2	TRBV7-2	CASSSGSYGYTF
TRBJ2-7	TRBV28	CASSAHDRSYEQYF
TRBJ2-7	TRBV2	CASSEKGLSREQYF
TRBJ1-2	TRBV5-5	CASSLSFGPNYGYTF
TRBJ2-7	TRBV11-1	CASSFGLAYEQYF
TRBJ2-7	TRBV6-6	CASSGRQGAYYEQYF
TRBJ2-3	TRBV19	CASSTNGLAGTTDTQYF
TRBJ2-5	TRBV27	CASSPGLAGGAQYF
TRBJ2-5	TRBV15	CATSRDVGPGASGSQETQYF
TRBJ2-1	TRBV11-2	CASRSRTGPFYNEQFF
TRBJ1-1	TRBV5-1	CASRQTGGGNAEAFF
TRBJ2-3	TRBV6-6	CASRISRVTDTQYF
TRBJ1-2	TRBV6-6	CASRHPGQGYYGYTF